A selection of T cell receptor beta chains follows, all from one sample in a study of OX40 agonist ivuxolimab in advanced cancers. Data came from immunoSEQ multiplex PCR; TCRdb stores just in-frame clones and leaves some out. The sample yields about 80,000 clones, 84% seen once. The input for sequencing was CD4+ or CD8+ T cells sorted from blood, taken in a trial of the OX40 agonist ivuxolimab. The receptors derive from an adult with an advanced solid tumor such as melanoma, head and neck, liver or kidney cancer. Each CDR3 is given with its conserved first and last residue. A D gene is named only where the DNA matches it firmly. Expanded clones are given a class, and other clones once, few, many or no size at all.

v_gene: TRBV30; d_gene: -; abundance: -; j_gene: TRBJ1-2; CDR3nt: TGTGCCTGGAGTGTAAGCCCTGACAGCTACACCTTC; CDR3aa: CAWSVSPDSYTF
v_gene: TRBV6-5; d_gene: -; abundance: -; j_gene: TRBJ1-3; CDR3nt: TGTGCCAGCAGTTACTCCCCACTGAACTCTGGAAACACCATATATTTT; CDR3aa: CASSYSPLNSGNTIYF
v_gene: TRBV10-3; d_gene: -; abundance: -; j_gene: TRBJ1-2; CDR3nt: TGTGCCATCAGTGAGTCCGGGTCGAACTATGGCTACACCTTC; CDR3aa: CAISESGSNYGYTF
v_gene: TRBV7-9; d_gene: -; abundance: -; j_gene: TRBJ1-2; CDR3nt: TGTGCCAGCAGCCCTGTGGCGGGCTTGAGCGGCTACACCTTC; CDR3aa: CASSPVAGLSGYTF
v_gene: TRBV18; d_gene: -; abundance: -; j_gene: TRBJ1-4; CDR3nt: TGTGCCAGCTCACGAGCGGTTGAGGGTGCAACTAATGAAAAACTGTTTTTT; CDR3aa: CASSRAVEGATNEKLFF
v_gene: TRBV5-1; d_gene: -; abundance: -; j_gene: TRBJ2-2; CDR3nt: TGCGCCAGCAGCTTCACAGCGAACACCGGGGAGCTGTTTTTT; CDR3aa: CASSFTANTGELFF
v_gene: TRBV13; d_gene: -; abundance: -; j_gene: TRBJ2-7; CDR3nt: TGTGCCAGCAGCGGGACGGGTCGCTCCTACGAGCAGTACTTC; CDR3aa: CASSGTGRSYEQYF
v_gene: TRBV10-3; d_gene: -; abundance: -; j_gene: TRBJ1-1; CDR3nt: TGTGCCATCGGGGGAGACAGTCCCCCCACTGAAGCTTTCTTT; CDR3aa: CAIGGDSPPTEAFF
v_gene: TRBV7-6; d_gene: -; abundance: -; j_gene: TRBJ1-5; CDR3nt: TGTGCCAGCAGCTCGGAGGCCGCGCTCGCGGATCAGCCCCAGCATTTT; CDR3aa: CASSSEAALADQPQHF
v_gene: TRBV5-1; d_gene: -; abundance: -; j_gene: TRBJ1-4; CDR3nt: TGCGCCAGCAGCCCCCAGGGGATTGCAACTAATGAAAAACTGTTTTTT; CDR3aa: CASSPQGIATNEKLFF
v_gene: TRBV11-3; d_gene: TRBD1; abundance: -; j_gene: TRBJ2-5; CDR3nt: TGTGCCAGCAGCTCCGGACAGGGGATGGTTCAAGAGACCCAGTACTTC; CDR3aa: CASSSGQGMVQETQYF
v_gene: TRBV19; d_gene: -; abundance: -; j_gene: TRBJ2-1; CDR3nt: TGTGCCAGTAGTATCATGCCTAAAAACAATGAGCAGTTCTTC; CDR3aa: CASSIMPKNNEQFF
v_gene: TRBV5-4; d_gene: TRBD1; abundance: -; j_gene: TRBJ2-7; CDR3nt: TGTGCCAGCAGCTTCGGGACAGGGTACTACGAGCAGTACTTC; CDR3aa: CASSFGTGYYEQYF
v_gene: TRBV29-1; d_gene: -; abundance: -; j_gene: TRBJ1-2; CDR3nt: TGCAGCGTTGAAGATCGGCCGGGCAACTATGGCTACACCTTC; CDR3aa: CSVEDRPGNYGYTF
v_gene: TRBV4-1; d_gene: -; abundance: -; j_gene: TRBJ2-3; CDR3nt: TGCGCCAGCAGCCAAGATTTGAGTACGCAGTATTTT; CDR3aa: CASSQDLSTQYF
v_gene: TRBV5-1; d_gene: TRBD1; abundance: -; j_gene: TRBJ1-2; CDR3nt: TGCGCCAGCAGCGCGGGACAGGGATCCTATGGCTACACCTTC; CDR3aa: CASSAGQGSYGYTF
v_gene: TRBV2; d_gene: TRBD2; abundance: -; j_gene: TRBJ2-1; CDR3nt: TGTGCCAGCAGTGCTAGCGGCCTGAGCTCCTACAATGAGCAGTTCTTC; CDR3aa: CASSASGLSSYNEQFF
v_gene: TRBV30; d_gene: TRBD1; abundance: -; j_gene: TRBJ2-2; CDR3nt: TGTGCCTGGAGTGCTGGGACAGGGGCCCCCGGGGAGCTGTTTTTT; CDR3aa: CAWSAGTGAPGELFF
v_gene: TRBV6-5; d_gene: -; abundance: -; j_gene: TRBJ2-1; CDR3nt: TGTGCCAGCACCCTCAGGGAGGGGGGGTGGAATGAGCAGTTCTTC; CDR3aa: CASTLREGGWNEQFF
v_gene: TRBV6-5; d_gene: -; abundance: -; j_gene: TRBJ2-2; CDR3nt: TGTGCCAGCAGTTACATGAGGGCAAACACCGGGGAGCTGTTTTTT; CDR3aa: CASSYMRANTGELFF
v_gene: TRBV7-2; d_gene: TRBD2; abundance: few; j_gene: TRBJ2-7; CDR3nt: TGTGCCAGCAGCTTAACATTTAGACTAGCGGCTACCTACGAGCAGTACTTC; CDR3aa: CASSLTFRLAATYEQYF
v_gene: TRBV7-8; d_gene: -; abundance: once; j_gene: TRBJ2-3; CDR3nt: TGTGCCAGCAGCTGGATAGTCGAGACGCAGTATTTT; CDR3aa: CASSWIVETQYF
v_gene: TRBV7-2; d_gene: TRBD1; abundance: -; j_gene: TRBJ1-2; CDR3nt: TGTGCCAGCAGCGTACAGGGGAATTTGGACTATGGCTACACCTTC; CDR3aa: CASSVQGNLDYGYTF
v_gene: TRBV5-6; d_gene: -; abundance: -; j_gene: TRBJ1-5; CDR3nt: TGTGCCAGCAGCATGGGGACGGGAGATAGCAATCAGCCCCAGCATTTT; CDR3aa: CASSMGTGDSNQPQHF
v_gene: TRBV2; d_gene: -; abundance: few; j_gene: TRBJ1-3; CDR3nt: TGTGCCAGCAGTGAATTGGGCCTCGGAAACACCATATATTTT; CDR3aa: CASSELGLGNTIYF
v_gene: TRBV5-8; d_gene: -; abundance: -; j_gene: TRBJ2-5; CDR3nt: TGTGCCAGCAGCTTGGGTGGTACCCTAAGGTTAACCCAGTACTTC; CDR3aa: CASSLGGTLRLTQYF
v_gene: TRBV9; d_gene: -; abundance: -; j_gene: TRBJ2-3; CDR3nt: TGTGCCAGCAGCGTAGATCAGCGGAGGGGCTCAGATACGCAGTATTTT; CDR3aa: CASSVDQRRGSDTQYF